These 32 T cell receptor beta chains originate from one sample sequenced in a study of neurological immune-mediated disorders. In TCRdb, the 5' RACE reads were re-called with MiXCR into one record per CDR3 protein. Of about 50,000 distinct CDR3 sequences listed, around 10% were seen once; the top ten hold 5.3%. The sequencing input was PBMCs. These receptors came from a man in his sixties or seventies with HTLV-1-associated myelopathy (HAM/TSP).

In this sample, this clonotype turned up many times. This rearrangement joins TRBV6-2 or TRBV6-3 to TRBJ1-5; maybe TRBD1 (6 bases). CDR1 is MNHEY, CDR2 SVGEGT, per germline. The V and J ends lost 2 bases and 0 bases respectively, with 17 bases between them. The CDR3 is 18 amino acids. The CDR3 loop is CASSYPTGRAYSNQPQHF. Here the CDR3 DNA reads TGTGCCAGCAGTTACCCAACAGGGCGAGCTTATAGCAATCAGCCCCAGCATTTT.

Turning to this clonotype: Since a much larger clone is just one base distant, this may be a read error. Given the absence of the conserved phenylalanine or tryptophan at the CDR3 end, a read error is likely. This rearrangement joins TRBV6-6 to TRBJ2-5; the D is unclear. The CDR3 is 11 amino acids. V lost 2 bases to trimming and J lost 5 bases, with 3 bases between them. CDR1 is MNHNY and CDR2 is SVGAGI in the germline V gene (reference sequence). CDR3 amino acids: CASSYRETQYI. The CDR3 bases are TGTGCCAGCAGTTACCGGGAGACCCAGTACATC.

This clonotype was observed at least ten times. This sequence joins TRBV7-2 and TRBJ1-2; D call uncertain. Looked up from germline, CDR1 is SGHTA and CDR2 is FQGNSA. The CDR3 sequence is 13 residues long. Trimming cost V 5 bases and J 0 bases, with 7 bases left between them. This CDR3 reads CASSGQTNYGYTF. In DNA form, the CDR3 reads TGTGCCAGCAGCGGTCAGACTAACTATGGCTACACCTTC.

There are many counts of this clonotype. The chain has TRBV12-3 or TRBV12-4 and TRBJ2-2; TRBD1 matches at 8 bases. The CDR3 extends over 15 amino acids. J lost 6 bases, V lost 8 bases, and 11 bases had no gene match. The CDR3, as DNA: TGTGCCAGCGGGGGAGGACAGGGTGGGGCCGGGGAGCTGTTTTTT. Its translation: CASGGGQGGAGELFF.

The table lists this clonotype with many counts. The CDR3 loop is CASSSPILAGVETQYF. The CDR3 DNA follows: TGTGCCAGCAGCTCCCCCATACTAGCGGGAGTAGAGACCCAGTACTTC. J is TRBJ2-5 and V is TRBV7-2; 11 nucleotides match TRBD2. CDR1 and CDR2 (germline): SGHTA, FQGNSA. The V and J ends lost 4 bases and 4 bases, in that order; junction bases with no gene match: 8. CDR3 size: 16 residues.

This clonotype is a singleton in its sample. The genes are TRBV9 and TRBJ2-3; unclear D gene. Trimming removed 3 bases at V and 6 bases at J, with 26 bases between. Looked up from germline, CDR1 is SGDLS and CDR2 is YYNGEE. The CDR3 covers 18 residues. Here the CDR3 reads CASSAPFGSGKGWDTQYF. DNA of the CDR3: TGTGCCAGCAGCGCACCCTTCGGTAGTGGAAAAGGGTGGGATACGCAGTATTTT.

This clonotype was seen repeatedly, ten times or more. The chain recombines TRBV9 with TRBJ1-1; D unclear. Per germline, CDR1 SGDLS and CDR2 YYNGEE. This CDR3 spans 14 amino acids. The V end was cut by 4 bases, the J end by 2 bases, with 12 bases between. The CDR3 spells CASSTDGFNTEAFF. CDR3 DNA: TGTGCCAGCAGCACGGACGGATTTAACACTGAAGCTTTCTTT.

This clonotype occurred many times. This chain links TRBV7-6 with TRBJ2-7, with TRBD2 matching 8 bases. Trimming at V came to 5 bases and at J to 6 bases, leaving 12 bases not matched to a gene. The germline CDR1 and CDR2 sequences are SGHVS and FNYEAQ. CDR3 length: 15 amino acids. The CDR3 nucleotides are TGTGCCAGCAGCCTCACCCAAGCGGGAGTTATCGAGCAGTACTTC. Encoded protein: CASSLTQAGVIEQYF.

This clonotype has more than one count but fewer than ten. The genes are TRBV6-2 or TRBV6-3 and TRBJ2-1, with 9 positions matching TRBD2. Germline lookup yields CDR1 MNHEY and CDR2 SVGEGT. This CDR3 comprises 18 residues. Trimming at V came to 2 bases and at J to 2 bases, leaving 10 bases not matched to a gene. The chain's CDR3 is CASSYRIAGDPTYNEQFF. CDR3 bases: TGTGCCAGCAGTTACAGGATAGCGGGAGACCCCACCTACAATGAGCAGTTCTTC.

This clonotype has ten or more counts. The chain carries TRBV4-2 and TRBJ2-5, with a weak D call TRBD2 (6 bases). Germline V gene lookup returns CDR1 LGHNA and CDR2 YNFKEQ. V shed 3 bases and J shed 5 bases, with 16 bases lying between them. The CDR3 spans 15 residues. The CDR3: CASSHGGMGGETQYF. In DNA, the CDR3 is TGTGCCAGCAGCCACGGAGGGATGGGCGGGGAGACCCAGTACTTC.

This clonotype was picked up many times. The genes are TRBV5-1 and TRBJ2-7, with D possibly called TRBD1 or TRBD2 (6 bases each). This CDR3 has 14 residues. Looked up from germline, CDR1 is SGHRS and CDR2 is YFSETQ. V lost 10 bases and J 2 bases, leaving 19 bases between the germline ends. The CDR3 DNA is TGCGCCGGTAAGGTACAGGAGGGGGCCTACGAGCAGTACTTC. This encodes CAGKVQEGAYEQYF.

This clonotype showed up many times. The J gene is TRBJ2-1, the V gene TRBV27; 8 bases fit TRBD1. The germline V gene has CDR1 MNHEY and CDR2 SMNVEV (reference sequence). CDR3 length: 14 residues. Trimming at V came to 5 bases and at J to 6 bases, leaving 6 bases not matched to a gene. CDR3 coding DNA: TGTGCCAGCAGTGGACAGGGAGGTAGCAATGAGCAGTTCTTC. Encoded protein: CASSGQGGSNEQFF.

Relative to its sample, this clonotype is medium-sized. This rearrangement joins TRBV4-1 to TRBJ1-2; D is undetermined. V was trimmed by 0 bases and J by 10 bases, leaving 6 bases between them. This CDR3 has 11 amino acids. Germline V lookup: CDR1 MGHRA, CDR2 YSYEKL. CDR3 amino acids: CASSQDVIYTF. The CDR3 DNA reads TGCGCCAGCAGCCAAGACGTTATCTACACCTTC.

At least ten counts were recorded for this clonotype. The chain is built from TRBV7-9 and TRBJ2-2; D unresolved. Germline-derived CDR1 and CDR2 are SEHNR and FQNEAQ (reference sequence). CDR3 length equals 15 residues. V lost 5 bases and J 1 base, leaving 11 bases between the germline ends. The CDR3 loop is CASSARSLNTGELFF. Written as DNA, the CDR3 is TGTGCCAGCAGCGCCCGGTCTTTGAACACCGGGGAGCTGTTTTTT.

This clonotype occurred many times. The chain recombines TRBV12-3 or TRBV12-4 with TRBJ2-7, with D perhaps TRBD1 (7 bases). The V end lost 1 base, the J end lost 2 bases, and 15 bases lay between the germline ends. The CDR3 extends over 16 amino acids. The CDR3 sequence: CASSLEGAGTTYEQYF. CDR3 DNA: TGTGCCAGCAGTTTAGAGGGGGCGGGAACCACCTACGAGCAGTACTTC.

This clonotype was picked up many times. This sequence joins TRBV3-1 and TRBJ2-7, with D tentatively TRBD2 (6 bases). This CDR3 has 13 amino acids. With 7 bases removed from V and 6 bases from J, the gap between germline ends came to 16 bases. The germline gives CDR1 LGHDT, CDR2 YNNKEL (reference sequence). CDR3 nucleotides: TGTGCCAGCATCGGGGGACGGGGAACCGAGCAGTACTTC. Protein sequence: CASIGGRGTEQYF.

The sample holds many counts of this clonotype. This chain links TRBV5-1 with TRBJ2-3, with 10 nucleotides matching TRBD2. The CDR3 consists of 14 residues. The germline V gene encodes CDR1 SGHRS and CDR2 YFSETQ. With V trimmed by 6 bases and J by 3 bases, 4 bases remained unmatched. CDR3 protein: CASTSGGLTDTQYF. The CDR3 DNA reads as TGCGCCAGCACTAGCGGGGGCCTGACAGATACGCAGTATTTT.

Points on this clonotype: This may be a read error: a much more frequent sequence differs by one nucleotide. The CDR3 nucleotides read TGCGCCAGCAGCTTGGTCGGCGGGAACTCCTACAATGAGCAGTTCTTC. It yields the protein CASSLVGGNSYNEQFF. The chain joins TRBV5-1 to TRBJ2-1; perhaps TRBD2 as D (6 bases). Trimming pared 0 bases from V and 0 bases from J, leaving 10 bases between. The CDR3 length is 16 residues. The germline gives CDR1 SGHRS, CDR2 YFSETQ.

This clonotype was seen at least ten times. The V gene is TRBV5-6, the J gene TRBJ2-1; D remains ambiguous. V shed 0 bases and J shed 11 bases, with 12 bases lying between them. CDR1 SGHDT and CDR2 YYEEEE come from the germline V gene. The CDR3 covers 13 residues. CDR3: CASSLARSEKQFF. For the CDR3, the DNA is TGTGCCAGCAGCTTGGCTCGCTCAGAGAAGCAGTTCTTC.

This clonotype was seen ten or more times. V usage is TRBV4-3 and J usage is TRBJ2-3, with D perhaps matching TRBD1 (8 bases). Per the germline V gene, CDR1 is LGHNA and CDR2 is YSLEER. The V and J ends lost 3 bases and 5 bases respectively, with 12 bases between them. The length of the CDR3 is 14 residues. CDR3 bases: TGCGCCAGCAGCCAGAACAGGGGGGGAGATACGCAGTATTTT. Protein: CASSQNRGGDTQYF.

This clonotype came up many times. The V and J genes are TRBV5-1 and TRBJ2-5; D is undetermined. The CDR3 has 12 residues. Trimming removed 0 bases from V and 5 bases from J, with 5 bases in between. Germline CDR1 and CDR2: SGHRS and YFSETQ. DNA for the CDR3: TGCGCCAGCAGCTTGGAAGGGGAGACCCAGTACTTC. This translates into CASSLEGETQYF.

This clonotype was seen repeatedly, ten times or more. This chain uses TRBV6-5 with TRBJ2-6, with TRBD1 matching over 9 bases. The V gene's germline CDR1 is MNHEY and CDR2 SVGAGI. Trimming removed 2 bases from V and 4 bases from J; junction bases left unmatched: 12. This CDR3 is built from 19 residues. Written as DNA, the CDR3 is TGTGCCAGCAGTTACCTGCCGGGACAGGGACTGTCCGGGGCCAACGTCCTGACTTTC. Encoded protein: CASSYLPGQGLSGANVLTF.

This clonotype was counted many times. This rearrangement joins TRBV28 to TRBJ2-7; the D is unclear. This CDR3 contains 12 residues. CDR1 and CDR2 (germline): MDHEN, SYDVKM. V was cut by 4 bases and J by 3 bases, with 7 bases left in between. The CDR3 reads CASSSSHYEQYF. Here the CDR3 DNA reads TGTGCCAGCAGTTCTAGTCACTACGAGCAGTACTTC.

Only a few counts were recorded for this clonotype. Relative to the germline gene, one junction end is altered; a read error may explain this. V is TRBV7-9 and J is TRBJ2-2; TRBD1 agrees at 8 bases. CDR1 is SEHNR and CDR2 is FQNEAQ in the germline V gene (reference sequence). The CDR3 contains 15 residues. In nucleotides, the CDR3 is TGTGCCAGCATCAGAGACAGGGGAGGTACCGGGGTGCTGTTTTTT. Protein product: CASIRDRGGTGVLFF.

This chain connects TRBV5-1 to TRBJ1-5, with D uncertain. This CDR3 contains 13 residues. V shed 0 bases and J shed 2 bases, with 3 bases lying between them. Per germline, CDR1 SGHRS and CDR2 YFSETQ. CDR3 sequence reads: CASSLDGNQPQHF. CDR3 coding DNA: TGCGCCAGCAGCTTGGACGGCAATCAGCCCCAGCATTTT.

This clonotype was seen repeatedly, ten times or more. This rearrangement joins TRBV6-5 to TRBJ1-1, with D unresolved. The CDR3 consists of 15 residues. The germline V gene encodes CDR1 MNHEY and CDR2 SVGAGI. Trimming left V 2 bases short and J 1 base short, with 11 bases between. DNA for the CDR3: TGTGCCAGCAGTTACACCTACCGAGGGAACACTGAAGCTTTCTTT. Its translation is CASSYTYRGNTEAFF.

This clonotype was counted at least ten times. The CDR3 coding sequence is TGTGCCAGCAGTTTAGGTAGATCACCCCTCCACTTT. It codes for CASSLGRSPLHF. The J gene is TRBJ1-6, the V gene TRBV12-3 or TRBV12-4; D remains ambiguous. The CDR3 is made up of 12 amino acids. V was clipped by 1 base and J by 10 bases, with 5 bases between them.

This clonotype counts as medium-sized. The chain combines TRBV5-5 with TRBJ1-1, with unresolved D. The V gene's germline CDR1 is SGHKS and CDR2 YYEKEE (reference sequence). This CDR3 is built from 13 residues. V was trimmed by 3 bases and J by 1 base, leaving 7 bases between them. The CDR3 coding sequence is TGTGCCAGCAGCTCGAATGAGAACACTGAAGCTTTCTTT. It specifies CASSSNENTEAFF.

This clonotype was counted many times. The rearrangement uses TRBV7-2 and TRBJ1-5; TRBD1 matches at 9 bases. Trimming removed 5 bases from V and 2 bases from J; junction bases left unmatched: 7. This CDR3 comprises 16 residues. Germline V gives CDR1 SGHTA, CDR2 FQGNSA. The CDR3 nucleotides are TGTGCCAGCAGCCCTACGACAGGGGGGGGCAATCAGCCCCAGCATTTT. Protein: CASSPTTGGGNQPQHF. Using reference TRBV7-2 and TRBJ1-5 for the parts outside the CDR3, the full variable domain is GAGVSQSPSNKVTEKGKDVELRCDPISGHTALYWYRQSLGQGLEFLIYFQGNSAPDKSGLPSDRFSAERTGGSVSTLTIQRTQQEDSAVYLCASSPTTGGGNQPQHFGDGTRLSIL.

This clonotype has ten or more counts. V and J are TRBV9 and TRBJ2-1, with unresolved D. This CDR3 region has 12 residues. The germline gives CDR1 SGDLS, CDR2 YYNGEE. Trimming pared 1 base from V and 10 bases from J, leaving 9 bases between. CDR3 sequence reads: CASSVWLGEQFF. The CDR3 DNA reads as TGTGCCAGCAGCGTATGGTTAGGAGAGCAGTTCTTC.

J is TRBJ2-7 and V is TRBV20-1; the D call may be TRBD1 or TRBD2 (5 bases each). V lost 6 bases, J lost 5 bases, and 17 bases lay in between. In germline, CDR1 is DFQATT, CDR2 SNEGSKA (reference sequence). The CDR3 consists of 13 residues. The CDR3 sequence is CSAAVGGVNEQYF. CDR3 DNA: TGCAGTGCCGCTGTTGGGGGTGTCAACGAGCAGTACTTC.

This clonotype has a count of ten or more. The V and J genes are TRBV5-1 and TRBJ2-1; weak D call: TRBD2 (5 bases). There are 15 residues in the CDR3. Germline-derived CDR1 and CDR2 are SGHRS and YFSETQ. V was pared by 4 bases and J by 4 bases, with 15 bases between. The CDR3 DNA sequence: TGCGCCAGCAGCACTCGGGATGAAGGTTACAATGAGCAGTTCTTC. It codes for CASSTRDEGYNEQFF.